This T cell receptor beta chain was captured in a study of cytotoxic CD8 clonotypes in ibrutinib-treated CLL. This CDR3 is built from 17 residues. The germline CDR1 and CDR2 sequences are GTSNPN and SVGIG (reference sequence). Trimming at V came to 2 bases and at J to 0 bases, leaving 11 bases not matched to a gene. The assay was immunoSEQ multiplex PCR, and TCRdb's table has in-frame clones only and misses some. This table holds around 33,000 clones, 60% to 80% found once. The sequence was collected from a human donor with chronic lymphocytic leukemia. The specimen was PBMCs, collected before ibrutinib treatment. The gene calls are TRBV30 and TRBJ1-2; TRBD1 matches 8 bases. The CDR3 loop is CAWSLDPGDRPNYGYTF. CDR3 in DNA: TGTGCCTGGAGTCTAGATCCCGGGGACAGGCCTAACTATGGCTACACCTTC.